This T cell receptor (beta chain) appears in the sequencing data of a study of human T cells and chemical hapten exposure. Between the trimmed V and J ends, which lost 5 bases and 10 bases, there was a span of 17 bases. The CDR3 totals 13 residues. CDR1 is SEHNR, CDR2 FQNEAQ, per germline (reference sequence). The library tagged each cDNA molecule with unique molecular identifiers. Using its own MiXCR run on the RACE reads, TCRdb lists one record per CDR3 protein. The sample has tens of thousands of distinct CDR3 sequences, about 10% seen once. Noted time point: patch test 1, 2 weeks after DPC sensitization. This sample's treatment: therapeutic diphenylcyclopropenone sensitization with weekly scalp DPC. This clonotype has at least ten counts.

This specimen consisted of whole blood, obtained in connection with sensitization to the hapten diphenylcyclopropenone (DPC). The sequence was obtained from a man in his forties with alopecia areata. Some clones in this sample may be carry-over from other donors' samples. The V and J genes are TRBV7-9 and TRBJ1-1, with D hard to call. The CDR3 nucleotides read TGTGCCAGCAGCCTAGACGGGAATTTTGGAGCTTTCTTT. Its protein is CASSLDGNFGAFF.